These T cell receptor beta chains were read from a single sample in a study of T cell repertoires in cytomegalovirus infection. One entry per CDR3 protein results from TCRdb running MiXCR on the reads. The sample lists 200,000 or so distinct CDR3 sequences, roughly 28% seen once, with 31% in the top ten. Sequenced material: PBMCs. The receptors were sampled from a human donor in good health (CMV status not recorded). Some clones in this sample may be carry-over from other donors' samples. The CDR3 runs from the conserved cysteine through the conserved F or W. D genes are given only for firm matches. A row's size may be missing; if present it is once, few, many or a size class.

cdr3_length: 13; j_call: TRBJ1-1; v_call: TRBV2; clone_size: few; d_call: NA; cdr3_nt: TGTGCCAGCCTCGCAGGACGTAACACTGAAGCTTTCTTT; cdr3_aa: CASLAGRNTEAFF
cdr3_length: 15; j_call: TRBJ1-2; v_call: TRBV27; clone_size: few; d_call: TRBD1; cdr3_nt: TGTGCCAGCAGTTTAGGCCCGACAGGGGGAAATGGCTACACCTTC; cdr3_aa: CASSLGPTGGNGYTF
cdr3_length: 16; j_call: TRBJ2-1; v_call: TRBV7-3; clone_size: few; d_call: TRBD1; cdr3_nt: TGTGCCAGCAGCTTAGGGGCCGGACAGGGGGCAAATGAGCAGTTCTTC; cdr3_aa: CASSLGAGQGANEQFF
cdr3_length: 14; j_call: TRBJ1-1; v_call: TRBV2; clone_size: NA; d_call: NA; cdr3_nt: TGTGCCAGCAGTGTGGAACGGTTGAACACTGAAGCTTTCTTT; cdr3_aa: CASSVERLNTEAFF
cdr3_length: 18; j_call: TRBJ2-3; v_call: TRBV14; clone_size: NA; d_call: NA; cdr3_nt: TGTGCCAGCAGCCCCGGAGCACACGGACGTCTGAGCGCAGATACGCAGTATTTT; cdr3_aa: CASSPGAHGRLSADTQYF
cdr3_length: 17; j_call: TRBJ1-3; v_call: TRBV18; clone_size: NA; d_call: NA; cdr3_nt: TGTGCCAGCTCACCAACGAGGGAGTCGAGTTCTGGAAACACCATATATTTT; cdr3_aa: CASSPTRESSSGNTIYF
cdr3_length: 13; j_call: TRBJ1-4; v_call: TRBV7-2; clone_size: NA; d_call: TRBD1; cdr3_nt: TGTGCCAGCAGCTCGGACAGGGTTGAAAAACTGTTTTTT; cdr3_aa: CASSSDRVEKLFF
cdr3_length: 18; j_call: TRBJ2-2; v_call: TRBV7-3; clone_size: NA; d_call: TRBD1; cdr3_nt: TGTGCCAGCAGGCTAAGGACAGGCCACTATTCGAACACCGGGGAGCTGTTTTTT; cdr3_aa: CASRLRTGHYSNTGELFF
cdr3_length: 15; j_call: TRBJ2-7; v_call: TRBV7-2; clone_size: few; d_call: TRBD1; cdr3_nt: TGTGCCAGCAGCTTAGAGGGGACAGGGGGCTACGAGCAGTACTTC; cdr3_aa: CASSLEGTGGYEQYF
cdr3_length: 15; j_call: TRBJ2-7; v_call: TRBV4-1; clone_size: NA; d_call: TRBD1; cdr3_nt: TGCGCCAGCAGCCAAGATGGTAGGGGGCTGAACGAGCAGTACTTC; cdr3_aa: CASSQDGRGLNEQYF
cdr3_length: 16; j_call: TRBJ1-5; v_call: TRBV2; clone_size: few; d_call: NA; cdr3_nt: TGTGCCAGCAGTGAAGCGGTGAGAGCGGGAAATCAGCCCCAGCATTTT; cdr3_aa: CASSEAVRAGNQPQHF
cdr3_length: 14; j_call: TRBJ1-2; v_call: TRBV2; clone_size: NA; d_call: TRBD1; cdr3_nt: TGTGCCAGCAGTGCATCCGGACAGGGAGGAGGCTACACCTTC; cdr3_aa: CASSASGQGGGYTF
cdr3_length: 14; j_call: TRBJ2-1; v_call: TRBV12-5; clone_size: many; d_call: NA; cdr3_nt: TGTGCTAGTGAATTAGCGAGCTCCTACAATGAGCAGTTCTTC; cdr3_aa: CASELASSYNEQFF
cdr3_length: 14; j_call: TRBJ2-1; v_call: TRBV27; clone_size: NA; d_call: NA; cdr3_nt: TGTGCCAGCAGCCCCAGTTTCAGCGGCAATGAGCAGTTCTTC; cdr3_aa: CASSPSFSGNEQFF
cdr3_length: 15; j_call: TRBJ2-7; v_call: TRBV7-3; clone_size: many; d_call: TRBD1; cdr3_nt: TGTGCCAGCAGCCGGACAGGGGGCTCAGGATACGAGCAGTACTTC; cdr3_aa: CASSRTGGSGYEQYF
cdr3_length: 13; j_call: TRBJ2-5; v_call: TRBV2; clone_size: NA; d_call: TRBD1; cdr3_nt: TGTGCCAGCAAGGGGGACAGTCAAGAGACCCAGTACTTC; cdr3_aa: CASKGDSQETQYF
cdr3_length: 13; j_call: TRBJ1-2; v_call: TRBV7-2; clone_size: many; d_call: TRBD1; cdr3_nt: TGTGCCAGCAGCTTAGAGGGGGCAGGGGGCTACACCTTC; cdr3_aa: CASSLEGAGGYTF
cdr3_length: 14; j_call: TRBJ1-2; v_call: TRBV5-4; clone_size: NA; d_call: NA; cdr3_nt: TGTGCCAGCAGCCTGGTAATGGCCTCGGGTGGCTACACCTTC; cdr3_aa: CASSLVMASGGYTF
cdr3_length: 17; j_call: TRBJ1-3; v_call: TRBV18; clone_size: NA; d_call: NA; cdr3_nt: TGTGCCAGCTCACCACCCCGGGAACAACCCTCTGGAAACACCATATATTTT; cdr3_aa: CASSPPREQPSGNTIYF
cdr3_length: 14; j_call: TRBJ2-1; v_call: TRBV7-2; clone_size: many; d_call: TRBD2; cdr3_nt: TGTGCCAGCAGCCGACTAGCGGGGGGCAATGAGCAGTTCTTC; cdr3_aa: CASSRLAGGNEQFF
cdr3_length: 16; j_call: TRBJ2-5; v_call: TRBV5-5; clone_size: NA; d_call: NA; cdr3_nt: TGTGCCAGCAGCTTGGCCGACCTCAGGTCGGAAGAGACCCAGTACTTC; cdr3_aa: CASSLADLRSEETQYF
cdr3_length: 14; j_call: TRBJ2-3; v_call: TRBV20-1; clone_size: NA; d_call: NA; cdr3_nt: TGCAGTGCTAGCCGGGCCGGAGGGACAGATACGCAGTATTTT; cdr3_aa: CSASRAGGTDTQYF
cdr3_length: 15; j_call: TRBJ2-5; v_call: TRBV20-1; clone_size: few; d_call: NA; cdr3_nt: TGCAGTGCTAGAGATAGTGACTACCCCCTGAGAGGCCAGTACTTC; cdr3_aa: CSARDSDYPLRGQYF
cdr3_length: 15; j_call: TRBJ2-1; v_call: TRBV20-1; clone_size: NA; d_call: NA; cdr3_nt: TGCAGTGCTAACTTCCAGGGAGTAGGCGTGAATGAGCAGTTCTTC; cdr3_aa: CSANFQGVGVNEQFF
cdr3_length: 16; j_call: TRBJ1-1; v_call: TRBV6-2/TRBV6-3; clone_size: many; d_call: NA; cdr3_nt: TGTGCCAGCAGCGCTCTGAGAGGGCGACTAAACACTGAAGCTTTCTTT; cdr3_aa: CASSALRGRLNTEAFF
cdr3_length: 15; j_call: TRBJ2-7; v_call: TRBV12-3/TRBV12-4; clone_size: many; d_call: NA; cdr3_nt: TGTGCCAGCAGTCCCGCCTCGCGTATGAACTACGAGCAGTACTTC; cdr3_aa: CASSPASRMNYEQYF
cdr3_length: 13; j_call: TRBJ2-1; v_call: TRBV5-4; clone_size: few; d_call: TRBD2; cdr3_nt: TGTGCCAGCAGCCCGCGGACTAGGGATGAGCAGTTCTTC; cdr3_aa: CASSPRTRDEQFF
cdr3_length: 14; j_call: TRBJ2-3; v_call: TRBV28; clone_size: few; d_call: NA; cdr3_nt: TGTGCCAGCCGGGGGACGGGAAGCACAGATACGCAGTATTTT; cdr3_aa: CASRGTGSTDTQYF
cdr3_length: 16; j_call: TRBJ1-1; v_call: TRBV19; clone_size: few; d_call: NA; cdr3_nt: TGTGCCAGTAGCGACTCAGGGGTTCTGGTCGACACTGAAGCTTTCTTT; cdr3_aa: CASSDSGVLVDTEAFF
cdr3_length: 15; j_call: TRBJ2-7; v_call: TRBV5-1; clone_size: few; d_call: TRBD2; cdr3_nt: TGCGCCAGCAGCCCAACTAGCGGGGGTTCGTACGAGCAGTACTTC; cdr3_aa: CASSPTSGGSYEQYF
cdr3_length: 17; j_call: TRBJ1-1; v_call: TRBV7-8; clone_size: NA; d_call: NA; cdr3_nt: TGTGCCAGCAGCCCACCAGGGGACACCGACGGGAACACTGAAGCTTTCTTT; cdr3_aa: CASSPPGDTDGNTEAFF
cdr3_length: 14; j_call: TRBJ2-3; v_call: TRBV25-1; clone_size: NA; d_call: TRBD1; cdr3_nt: TGTGCCAGCAGACGGGACAGGGAAGGAGATACGCAGTATTTT; cdr3_aa: CASRRDREGDTQYF
cdr3_length: 16; j_call: TRBJ2-3; v_call: TRBV5-4; clone_size: few; d_call: NA; cdr3_nt: TGTGCCAGCAACAACGGGGGAGTGCTTAGCACAGATACGCAGTATTTT; cdr3_aa: CASNNGGVLSTDTQYF
cdr3_length: 14; j_call: TRBJ2-6; v_call: TRBV7-8; clone_size: many; d_call: NA; cdr3_nt: TGTGCCAGCAGCCTTCCCTCTGGGGCCAACGTCCTGACTTTC; cdr3_aa: CASSLPSGANVLTF
cdr3_length: 14; j_call: TRBJ1-2; v_call: TRBV7-2; clone_size: NA; d_call: NA; cdr3_nt: TGTGCCAGCACTCTTGGGGGCGCCGACTATGGCTACACCTTC; cdr3_aa: CASTLGGADYGYTF
cdr3_length: 12; j_call: TRBJ2-5; v_call: TRBV2; clone_size: many; d_call: NA; cdr3_nt: TGTGCCAGCAGTCCGAACCGGGAGACCCAGTACTTC; cdr3_aa: CASSPNRETQYF
cdr3_length: 15; j_call: TRBJ2-3; v_call: TRBV7-2; clone_size: many; d_call: TRBD1; cdr3_nt: TGTGCCAGCAGGCCCCCGGGACAGTCCACAGATACGCAGTATTTT; cdr3_aa: CASRPPGQSTDTQYF
cdr3_length: 13; j_call: TRBJ2-2; v_call: TRBV12-3/TRBV12-4; clone_size: few; d_call: NA; cdr3_nt: TGTGCCAGCGGGCCCGTGGGGACCGGGGAGCTGTTTTTT; cdr3_aa: CASGPVGTGELFF
cdr3_length: 14; j_call: TRBJ1-1; v_call: TRBV11-2; clone_size: NA; d_call: NA; cdr3_nt: TGTGCCAGCAGCGGGGGAGGGAGGTACACTGAAGCTTTCTTT; cdr3_aa: CASSGGGRYTEAFF
cdr3_length: 14; j_call: TRBJ1-1; v_call: TRBV6-2/TRBV6-3; clone_size: few; d_call: NA; cdr3_nt: TGTGCCAGCACCCCGAGGGCAGGGGATACAAGAGCTTTCTTT; cdr3_aa: CASTPRAGDTRAFF
cdr3_length: 15; j_call: TRBJ2-2; v_call: TRBV7-8; clone_size: few; d_call: TRBD2; cdr3_nt: TGTGCCAGCCCCTGGGACGGGGGGTTGACCGGGGAGCTGTTTTTT; cdr3_aa: CASPWDGGLTGELFF
cdr3_length: 15; j_call: TRBJ1-5; v_call: TRBV6-1; clone_size: NA; d_call: TRBD1; cdr3_nt: TGTGCCAGCAGAATCCAGGGGGACGGCAATCAGCCCCAGCATTTT; cdr3_aa: CASRIQGDGNQPQHF
cdr3_length: 13; j_call: TRBJ2-1; v_call: TRBV25-1; clone_size: NA; d_call: TRBD2; cdr3_nt: TGTGCCAGCAGTGAGTCGGGAGGCAATGAGCAGTTCTTC; cdr3_aa: CASSESGGNEQFF
cdr3_length: 18; j_call: TRBJ2-5; v_call: TRBV7-2; clone_size: NA; d_call: TRBD2; cdr3_nt: TGTGCCAGCAGCGCCTCTCGACTAGCGGGTACCCACCAAGAGACCCAGTACTTC; cdr3_aa: CASSASRLAGTHQETQYF
cdr3_length: 18; j_call: TRBJ2-2; v_call: TRBV4-3; clone_size: NA; d_call: TRBD2; cdr3_nt: TGCGCCAGCAGCCAAGAAAGGCCAGCGGGGGGCAACACCGGGGAGCTGTTTTTT; cdr3_aa: CASSQERPAGGNTGELFF
cdr3_length: 16; j_call: TRBJ2-7; v_call: TRBV7-2; clone_size: NA; d_call: TRBD1; cdr3_nt: TGTGCCAGCAGCTTAGAGTCGGGACAGGGTGCCTACGAGCAGTACTTC; cdr3_aa: CASSLESGQGAYEQYF
cdr3_length: 12; j_call: TRBJ2-7; v_call: TRBV6-6; clone_size: few; d_call: TRBD1; cdr3_nt: TGTGCCAGCAGTGTACAGGGGGGCGAGCAGTACTTC; cdr3_aa: CASSVQGGEQYF
cdr3_length: 18; j_call: TRBJ2-1; v_call: TRBV7-6; clone_size: few; d_call: TRBD2; cdr3_nt: TGTGCCAGCAGCTTCACTAGCGGGGGCCCGAGCTCCTACAATGAGCAGTTCTTC; cdr3_aa: CASSFTSGGPSSYNEQFF
cdr3_length: 14; j_call: TRBJ2-1; v_call: TRBV29-1; clone_size: NA; d_call: NA; cdr3_nt: TGCAGCGTTCCTATCTCGGGCTCCTACAATGAGCAGTTCTTC; cdr3_aa: CSVPISGSYNEQFF
cdr3_length: 13; j_call: TRBJ2-7; v_call: TRBV20-1; clone_size: NA; d_call: TRBD1; cdr3_nt: TGCAGTGCTAGAGTCCGGGACAGCTACGAGCAGTACTTC; cdr3_aa: CSARVRDSYEQYF
cdr3_length: 15; j_call: TRBJ1-2; v_call: TRBV11-2; clone_size: NA; d_call: NA; cdr3_nt: TGTGCCAGCAGCGCCTTTCAGGGGATCGGCTATGGCTACACCTTC; cdr3_aa: CASSAFQGIGYGYTF
cdr3_length: 9; j_call: TRBJ1-2; v_call: TRBV29-1; clone_size: NA; d_call: NA; cdr3_nt: TGCAGCGTTGCTAACGGCGTCACCTTC; cdr3_aa: CSVANGVTF
cdr3_length: 16; j_call: TRBJ2-3; v_call: TRBV5-6; clone_size: few; d_call: TRBD2; cdr3_nt: TGTGCCAGCAGCTATTTGGGGACTAGCGGGGGAGATACGCAGTATTTT; cdr3_aa: CASSYLGTSGGDTQYF
cdr3_length: 14; j_call: TRBJ2-4; v_call: TRBV12-3/TRBV12-4; clone_size: NA; d_call: NA; cdr3_nt: TGTGCCAGCAGTTTAGTAGGGTTCCAAAACATTCAGTACTTC; cdr3_aa: CASSLVGFQNIQYF
cdr3_length: 16; j_call: TRBJ1-2; v_call: TRBV12-5; clone_size: many; d_call: TRBD1; cdr3_nt: TGTGCTAGTGGTTTGGAGCCCCGGACAGGGGGCTATGGCTACACCTTC; cdr3_aa: CASGLEPRTGGYGYTF
cdr3_length: 16; j_call: TRBJ2-5; v_call: TRBV5-1; clone_size: NA; d_call: TRBD2; cdr3_nt: TGCGCCAGCAGCTTGGGTTTAGCGGGGGCTCAAGAGACCCAGTACTTC; cdr3_aa: CASSLGLAGAQETQYF
cdr3_length: 15; j_call: TRBJ2-2; v_call: TRBV25-1; clone_size: many; d_call: TRBD1; cdr3_nt: TGTGCCAGCAGTGAATCGGACAGGGACACCGGGGAGCTGTTTTTT; cdr3_aa: CASSESDRDTGELFF
cdr3_length: 17; j_call: TRBJ2-2; v_call: TRBV5-1; clone_size: NA; d_call: TRBD1; cdr3_nt: TGCGCCAGCAGCTTGGCAGACAGGGGGCTGAACACCGGGGAGCTGTTTTTT; cdr3_aa: CASSLADRGLNTGELFF
cdr3_length: 14; j_call: TRBJ1-5; v_call: TRBV5-4; clone_size: few; d_call: NA; cdr3_nt: TGTGCCAGCAGCAGCCGGGATAGCAATCAGCCCCAGCATTTT; cdr3_aa: CASSSRDSNQPQHF